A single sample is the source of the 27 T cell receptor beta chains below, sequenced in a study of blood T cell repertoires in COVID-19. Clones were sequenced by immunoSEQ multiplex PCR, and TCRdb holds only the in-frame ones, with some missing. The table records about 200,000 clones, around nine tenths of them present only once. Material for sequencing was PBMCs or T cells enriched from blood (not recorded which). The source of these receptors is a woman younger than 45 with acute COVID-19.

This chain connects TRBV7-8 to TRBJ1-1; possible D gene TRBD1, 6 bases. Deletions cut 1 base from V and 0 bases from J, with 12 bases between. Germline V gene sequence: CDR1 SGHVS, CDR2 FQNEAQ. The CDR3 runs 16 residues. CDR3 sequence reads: CASSLVTGWMNTEAFF. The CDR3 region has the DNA TGTGCCAGCAGCTTAGTAACAGGGTGGATGAACACTGAAGCTTTCTTT. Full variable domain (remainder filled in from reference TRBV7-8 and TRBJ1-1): GAGVSQSPRYKVAKRGQDVALRCDPISGHVSLFWYQQALGQGPEFLTYFQNEAQLDKSGLPSDRFFAERPEGSVSTLKIQRTQQEDSAVYLCASSLVTGWMNTEAFFGQGTRLTVV.

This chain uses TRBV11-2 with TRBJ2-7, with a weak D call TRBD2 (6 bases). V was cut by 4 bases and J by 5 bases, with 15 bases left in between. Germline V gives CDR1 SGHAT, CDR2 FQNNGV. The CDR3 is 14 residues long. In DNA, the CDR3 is TGTGCCAGCAGCTACGGGACTGCCCGCAACGAGCAGTACTTC. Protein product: CASSYGTARNEQYF.

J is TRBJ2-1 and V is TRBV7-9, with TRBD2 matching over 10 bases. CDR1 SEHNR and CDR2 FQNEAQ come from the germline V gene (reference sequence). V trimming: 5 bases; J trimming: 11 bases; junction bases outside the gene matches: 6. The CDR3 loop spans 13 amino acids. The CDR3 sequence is CASSISGGYQQFF. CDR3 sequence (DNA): TGTGCCAGCAGCATTAGCGGGGGGTATCAGCAGTTCTTC.

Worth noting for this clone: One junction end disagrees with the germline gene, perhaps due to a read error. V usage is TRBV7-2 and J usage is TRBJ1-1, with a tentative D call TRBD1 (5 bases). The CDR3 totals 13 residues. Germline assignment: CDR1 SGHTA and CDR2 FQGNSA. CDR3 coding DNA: TGTGCCAGCAGCCTAGGGACTCCCGCGGTTCGTATCTTT. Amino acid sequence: CASSLGTPAVRIF.

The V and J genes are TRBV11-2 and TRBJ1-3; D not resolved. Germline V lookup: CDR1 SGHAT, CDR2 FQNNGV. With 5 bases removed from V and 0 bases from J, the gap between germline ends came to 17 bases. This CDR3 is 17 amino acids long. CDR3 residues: CASSLGGFRYSGNTIYF. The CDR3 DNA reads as TGTGCCAGCAGCCTAGGAGGGTTTCGTTACTCTGGAAACACCATATATTTT.

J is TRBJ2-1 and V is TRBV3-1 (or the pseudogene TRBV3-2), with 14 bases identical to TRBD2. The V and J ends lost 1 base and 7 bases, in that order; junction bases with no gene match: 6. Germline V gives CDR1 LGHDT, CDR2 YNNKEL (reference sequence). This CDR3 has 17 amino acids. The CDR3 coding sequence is TGTGCCAGCAGCCAAGGCCGACTAGCGGGGGGGCCTAATGAGCAGTTCTTC. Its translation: CASSQGRLAGGPNEQFF.

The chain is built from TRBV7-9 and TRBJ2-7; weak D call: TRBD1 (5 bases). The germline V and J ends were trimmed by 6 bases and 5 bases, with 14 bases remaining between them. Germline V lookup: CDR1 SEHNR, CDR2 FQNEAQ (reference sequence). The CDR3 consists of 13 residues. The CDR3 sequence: CASRGAAYDEQYF. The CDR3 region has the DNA TGTGCCAGCAGAGGGGCAGCGTACGACGAGCAGTACTTC. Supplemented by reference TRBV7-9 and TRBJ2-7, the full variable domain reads DTGVSQNPRHKITKRGQNVTFRCDPISEHNRLYWYRQTLGQGPEFLTYFQNEAQLEKSRLLSDRFSAERPKGSFSTLEIQRTEQGDSAMYLCASRGAAYDEQYFGPGTRLTVT.

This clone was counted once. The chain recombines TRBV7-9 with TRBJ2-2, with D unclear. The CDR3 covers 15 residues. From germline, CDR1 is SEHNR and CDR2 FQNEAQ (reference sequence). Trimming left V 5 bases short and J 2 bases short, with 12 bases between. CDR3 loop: CASSPRLHNTGELFF. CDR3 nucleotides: TGTGCCAGCAGCCCCCGCTTACATAACACCGGGGAGCTGTTTTTT.

CDR3 nucleotide sequence: TGTGCCAGCAGAACTACACAGGGGGCGCAAGCTTTCTTT. This codes for CASRTTQGAQAFF. This chain connects TRBV27 to TRBJ1-1; 9 bases match TRBD1. This CDR3 has 13 residues. Losses at the gene ends were 6 bases for V and 9 bases for J; bases not matched to a gene: 8. Germline V lookup: CDR1 MNHEY, CDR2 SMNVEV (reference sequence).

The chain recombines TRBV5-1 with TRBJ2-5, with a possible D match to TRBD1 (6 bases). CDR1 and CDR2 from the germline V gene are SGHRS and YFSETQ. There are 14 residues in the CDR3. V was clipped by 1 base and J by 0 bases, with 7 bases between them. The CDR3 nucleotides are TGCGCCAGCAGCTTGAGGGGGTACCAAGAGACCCAGTACTTC. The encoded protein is CASSLRGYQETQYF.

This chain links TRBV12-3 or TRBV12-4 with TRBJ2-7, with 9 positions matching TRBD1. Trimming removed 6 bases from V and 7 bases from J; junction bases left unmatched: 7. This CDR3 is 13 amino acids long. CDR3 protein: CASRRTGVVEQYF. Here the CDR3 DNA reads TGTGCCAGCAGACGGACAGGGGTGGTTGAGCAGTACTTC.

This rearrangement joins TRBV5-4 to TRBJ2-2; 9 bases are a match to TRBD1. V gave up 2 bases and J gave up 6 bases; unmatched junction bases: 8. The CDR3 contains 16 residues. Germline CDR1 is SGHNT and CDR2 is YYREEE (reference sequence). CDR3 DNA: TGTGCCAGCAGCTTCTTGGGACAGGGTTTGCCCGGGGAGCTGTTTTTT. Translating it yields CASSFLGQGLPGELFF.

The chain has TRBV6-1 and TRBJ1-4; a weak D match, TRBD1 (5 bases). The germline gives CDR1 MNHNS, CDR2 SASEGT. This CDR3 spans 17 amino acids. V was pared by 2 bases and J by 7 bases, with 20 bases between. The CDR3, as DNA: TGTGCCAGCAGTGAAAGGGTCAGGGAAGTCAGTCGTGAAAAACTGTTTTTT. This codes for CASSERVREVSREKLFF.

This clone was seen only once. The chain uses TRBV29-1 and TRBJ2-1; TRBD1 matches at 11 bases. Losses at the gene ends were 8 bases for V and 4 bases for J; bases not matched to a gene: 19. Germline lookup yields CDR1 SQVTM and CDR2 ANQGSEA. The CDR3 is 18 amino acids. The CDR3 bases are TGCAGCTCGGGCTTAGGGACAGGGGGTTCGGGTGAATACAATGAGCAGTTCTTC. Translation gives CSSGLGTGGSGEYNEQFF.

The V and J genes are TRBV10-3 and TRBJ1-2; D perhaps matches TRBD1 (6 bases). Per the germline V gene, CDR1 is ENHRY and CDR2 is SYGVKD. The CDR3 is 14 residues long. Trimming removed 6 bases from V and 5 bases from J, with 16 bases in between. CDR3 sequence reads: CAIRPSGTRYGYTF. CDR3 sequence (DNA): TGTGCCATCAGGCCTTCCGGGACAAGATATGGCTACACCTTC.

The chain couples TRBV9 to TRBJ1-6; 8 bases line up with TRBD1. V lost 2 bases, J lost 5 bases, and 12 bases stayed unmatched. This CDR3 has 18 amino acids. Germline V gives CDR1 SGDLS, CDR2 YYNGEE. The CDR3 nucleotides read TGTGCCAGCAGCGTCGGACAGGGTAAGGGTGGAAATAATTCACCCCTCCACTTT. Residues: CASSVGQGKGGNNSPLHF.

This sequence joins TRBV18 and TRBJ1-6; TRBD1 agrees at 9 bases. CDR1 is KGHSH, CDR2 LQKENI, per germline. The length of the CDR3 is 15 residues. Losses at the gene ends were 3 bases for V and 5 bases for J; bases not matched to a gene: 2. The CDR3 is CASSPDRGNNSPLHF. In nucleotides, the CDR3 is TGTGCCAGCTCACCCGACAGGGGGAATAATTCACCCCTCCACTTT.

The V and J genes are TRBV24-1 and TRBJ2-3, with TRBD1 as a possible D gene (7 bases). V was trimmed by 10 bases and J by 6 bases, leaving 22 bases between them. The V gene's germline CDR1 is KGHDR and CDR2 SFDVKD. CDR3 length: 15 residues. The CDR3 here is CATTYGTAEGDTQYF. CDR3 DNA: TGTGCCACTACATACGGGACAGCGGAGGGGGATACGCAGTATTTT.

The CDR3 spells CASTRNRDRGETQYF. CDR3 DNA sequence: TGTGCCAGTACTCGAAACCGGGACCGGGGGGAGACCCAGTACTTC. The chain is built from TRBV19 and TRBJ2-5; D is perhaps TRBD2 (6 bases). Germline assignment: CDR1 LNHDA and CDR2 SQIVND (reference sequence). The germline V and J ends were trimmed by 7 bases and 5 bases, with 20 bases remaining between them. CDR3 length equals 15 residues.

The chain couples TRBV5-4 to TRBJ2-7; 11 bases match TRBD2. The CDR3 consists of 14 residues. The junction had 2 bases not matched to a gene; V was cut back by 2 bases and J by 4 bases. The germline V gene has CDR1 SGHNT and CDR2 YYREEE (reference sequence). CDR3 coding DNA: TGTGCCAGCAGCTTAGGGACTAGCGGATACGAGCAGTACTTC. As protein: CASSLGTSGYEQYF. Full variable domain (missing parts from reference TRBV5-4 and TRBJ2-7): ETGVTQSPTHLIKTRGQQVTLRCSSQSGHNTVSWYQQALGQGPQFIFQYYREEENGRGNFPPRFSGLQFPNYSSELNVNALELDDSALYLCASSLGTSGYEQYFGPGTRLTVT.

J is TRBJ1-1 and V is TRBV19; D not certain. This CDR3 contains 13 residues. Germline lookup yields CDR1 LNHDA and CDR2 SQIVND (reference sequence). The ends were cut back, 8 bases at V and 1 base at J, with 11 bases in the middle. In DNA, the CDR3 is TGTGCCAGTCTCCGGCGGGGGAACACTGAAGCTTTCTTT. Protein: CASLRRGNTEAFF.

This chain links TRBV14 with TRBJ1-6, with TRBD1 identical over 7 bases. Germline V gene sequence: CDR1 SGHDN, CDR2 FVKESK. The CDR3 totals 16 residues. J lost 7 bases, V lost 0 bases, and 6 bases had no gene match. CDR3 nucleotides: TGTGCCAGCAGCCAAGACTTGGGACAGTTGAATTCACCCCTCCACTTT. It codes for CASSQDLGQLNSPLHF.

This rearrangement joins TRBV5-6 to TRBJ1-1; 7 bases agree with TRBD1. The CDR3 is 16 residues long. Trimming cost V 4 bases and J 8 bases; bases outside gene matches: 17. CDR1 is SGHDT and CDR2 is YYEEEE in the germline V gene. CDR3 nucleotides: TGTGCCAGCAGCAGGGGACAGACTAGTGGAACTTCGGAAGCTTTCTTT. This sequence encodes CASSRGQTSGTSEAFF. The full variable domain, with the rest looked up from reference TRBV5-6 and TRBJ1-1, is DAGVTQSPTHLIKTRGQQVTLRCSPKSGHDTVSWYQQALGQGPQFIFQYYEEEERQRGNFPDRFSGHQFPNYSSELNVNALLLGDSALYLCASSRGQTSGTSEAFFGQGTRLTVV.

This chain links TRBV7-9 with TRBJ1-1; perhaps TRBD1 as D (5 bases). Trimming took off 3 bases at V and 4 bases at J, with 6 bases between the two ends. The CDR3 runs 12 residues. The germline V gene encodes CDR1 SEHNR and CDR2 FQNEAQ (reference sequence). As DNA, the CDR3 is TGTGCCAGCAGCTTGGGGCCCACTGAAGCTTTCTTT. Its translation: CASSLGPTEAFF.

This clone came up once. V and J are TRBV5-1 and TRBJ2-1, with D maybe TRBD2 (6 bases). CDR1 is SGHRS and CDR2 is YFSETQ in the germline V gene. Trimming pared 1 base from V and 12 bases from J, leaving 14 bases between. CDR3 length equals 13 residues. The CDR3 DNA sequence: TGCGCCAGCAGCTTGAGGGGAGTGGGAGGGCAGTTCTTC. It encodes CASSLRGVGGQFF.

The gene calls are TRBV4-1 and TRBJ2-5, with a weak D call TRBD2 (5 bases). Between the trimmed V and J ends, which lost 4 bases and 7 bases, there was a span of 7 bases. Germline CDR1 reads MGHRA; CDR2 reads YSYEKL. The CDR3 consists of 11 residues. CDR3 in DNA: TGCGCCAGCAGCCTCGAGGGGACCCAGTACTTC. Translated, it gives CASSLEGTQYF.

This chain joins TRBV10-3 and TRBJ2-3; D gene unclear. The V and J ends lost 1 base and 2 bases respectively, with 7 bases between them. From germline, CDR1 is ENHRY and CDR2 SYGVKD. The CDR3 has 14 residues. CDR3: CAISEWQATDTQYF. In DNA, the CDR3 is TGTGCCATCAGTGAGTGGCAGGCCACAGATACGCAGTATTTT.